One and the same sample provided the 32 T cell receptor beta chains below, sequenced in a study of shared clonotypes between healthy human individuals. CD8 cells regarded as naive lacked CD45RO, were positively chosen for CCR7, and omitted terminally differentiated effector memory CD45RA+ cells. Clones were read by immunoSEQ multiplex PCR, and TCRdb kept only the in-frame ones, dropping some. The sample holds about 2.1 million clones, 93% seen once. The sequenced material came from naive CD8+ T cells from PBMCs. The receptor set was obtained from a man between 18 and 29 years old in good health. Some clones in this sample may be carry-over from other donors' samples.

Concerning this clone itself: The same CDR3 is also encoded by other DNA sequences in this sample. This chain joins TRBV11-2 and TRBJ2-7; D unresolved. The CDR3 spans 13 residues. CDR1 is SGHAT and CDR2 is FQNNGV in the germline V gene. Between the trimmed V and J ends, which lost 1 base and 4 bases, there was a span of 8 bases. CDR3 bases: TGTGCCAGCAGCTTAGGGGCAGCTTACGAGCAGTACTTC. It yields the protein CASSLGAAYEQYF.

The genes are TRBV7-6 and TRBJ2-1, with D uncertain. The CDR3 consists of 12 residues. CDR1 is SGHVS and CDR2 is FNYEAQ in the germline V gene. V was trimmed by 5 bases and J by 10 bases, leaving 12 bases between them. In DNA, the CDR3 is TGTGCCAGCAGCCGAGTTCCGGACGAGCAGTTCTTC. Residues: CASSRVPDEQFF.

This clone was seen only once. This rearrangement joins TRBV4-1 to TRBJ2-7; the D is unclear. V shed 7 bases and J shed 5 bases, with 15 bases lying between them. Germline assignment: CDR1 MGHRA and CDR2 YSYEKL. CDR3 length equals 13 residues. The CDR3 loop reads CASTPSNVNEQYF. Here the CDR3 DNA reads TGCGCCAGCACCCCAAGTAATGTAAACGAGCAGTACTTC.

This chain links TRBV11-2 with TRBJ2-7; tentative D call: TRBD1 (6 bases). The length of the CDR3 is 13 residues. Per germline, CDR1 SGHAT and CDR2 FQNNGV. Trimming pared 5 bases from V and 2 bases from J, leaving 10 bases between. The CDR3 spells CASSHGQPYEQYF. As DNA, the CDR3 is TGTGCCAGCAGCCATGGACAGCCCTACGAGCAGTACTTC.

V gene TRBV27 combines with J gene TRBJ2-5; D is possibly TRBD2 (6 bases). The end of the DNA is better explained by TRBJ2-7, so the J call may be wrong. CDR3 length: 15 residues. Looked up from germline, CDR1 is MNHEY and CDR2 is SMNVEV (reference sequence). CDR3 residues: CASTPRLARSYEQYF. As DNA, the CDR3 is TGTGCCAGCACCCCCCGTCTAGCGCGCTCCTACGAGCAGTACTTC.

CDR3 residues: CASSITSPETQYF. The CDR3 DNA sequence: TGTGCCAGCAGTATTACTAGCCCAGAGACCCAGTACTTC. The chain employs TRBV7-8 and TRBJ2-5, with D perhaps TRBD2 (6 bases). Germline lookup yields CDR1 SGHVS and CDR2 FQNEAQ. This CDR3 has 13 residues. The ends were cut back, 6 bases at V and 4 bases at J, with 12 bases in the middle.

This clone turned up a few times. V and J are TRBV7-8 and TRBJ1-1; possibly TRBD1 for D (5 bases). This CDR3 is 12 amino acids long. The germline CDR1 and CDR2 sequences are SGHVS and FQNEAQ. Trimming took off 7 bases at V and 8 bases at J, with 14 bases between the two ends. Here the CDR3 reads CASNTRDGEAFF. The DNA of the CDR3 is TGTGCCAGCAACACCCGGGACGGCGAAGCTTTCTTT.

This clone was counted a single time. The V call is TRBV6-5, the J call TRBJ2-1; TRBD1 matches 8 bases. The length of the CDR3 is 15 residues. Per germline, CDR1 MNHEY and CDR2 SVGAGI. V shed 6 bases, J shed 7 bases, and the junction held 11 bases outside the gene matches. Here the CDR3 DNA reads TGTGCCAGCAGACCATGGACAGGGATGGGAAATGAGCAGTTCTTC. Translated, it gives CASRPWTGMGNEQFF.

V usage is TRBV7-9 and J usage is TRBJ1-4, with 7 bases that match TRBD1. CDR3 size: 13 residues. The V gene's germline CDR1 is SEHNR and CDR2 FQNEAQ (reference sequence). Trimming removed 3 bases from V and 12 bases from J; junction bases left unmatched: 7. In DNA form, the CDR3 reads TGTGCCAGCAGCTTCCCGTCGGGACAGCAACTGTTTTTT. It is translated as CASSFPSGQQLFF.

This clone was seen once. The chain is built from TRBV5-1 and TRBJ2-7; maybe TRBD1 (7 bases). The germline V gene encodes CDR1 SGHRS and CDR2 YFSETQ. There are 15 residues in the CDR3. V was pared by 0 bases and J by 4 bases, with 14 bases between. CDR3 bases: TGCGCCAGCAGCTTGGCCGCGGGACAGTTTTACGAGCAGTACTTC. This codes for CASSLAAGQFYEQYF.

The chain has TRBV7-8 and TRBJ2-1, with 14 bases matching TRBD2. This CDR3 region has 15 residues. The junction had 2 bases not matched to a gene; V was cut back by 1 base and J by 9 bases. Germline values: CDR1 SGHVS, CDR2 FQNEAQ. The CDR3 loop reads CASSLGGLAGAEQFF. The DNA for the CDR3 is TGTGCCAGCAGCTTAGGGGGACTAGCGGGAGCTGAGCAGTTCTTC. The full variable domain, its missing parts supplied by reference TRBV7-8 and TRBJ2-1, is GAGVSQSPRYKVAKRGQDVALRCDPISGHVSLFWYQQALGQGPEFLTYFQNEAQLDKSGLPSDRFFAERPEGSVSTLKIQRTQQEDSAVYLCASSLGGLAGAEQFFGPGTRLTVL.

This chain joins TRBV27 and TRBJ2-6, with D unclear. The V and J ends lost 3 bases and 1 base respectively, with 13 bases between them. The CDR3 covers 17 residues. Germline V gene data show CDR1 as MNHEY and CDR2 as SMNVEV (reference sequence). The CDR3 reads CASSFISPDSGANVLTF. Here the CDR3 DNA reads TGTGCCAGCAGTTTCATCAGTCCAGATTCTGGGGCCAACGTCCTGACTTTC.

The chain carries TRBV10-2 and TRBJ2-4, with D perhaps TRBD2 (6 bases). The CDR3 has 14 residues. The V gene's germline CDR1 is WSHSY and CDR2 SAAADI. Deletions cut 9 bases from V and 0 bases from J, with 12 bases between. The CDR3 DNA reads as TGCGCCAGTGGGACTTCGCTAGCCAAAAACATTCAGTACTTC. Its translation: CASGTSLAKNIQYF.

The rearrangement uses TRBV27 and TRBJ2-5; 9 bases are a match to TRBD1. This CDR3 region has 15 residues. After removal of 2 bases from V and 5 bases from J, the junction contained 6 bases not matched to a gene. The germline V gene has CDR1 MNHEY and CDR2 SMNVEV (reference sequence). This CDR3 reads CASSLTPGQGETQYF. The CDR3, as DNA: TGTGCCAGCAGTTTAACACCCGGACAGGGGGAGACCCAGTACTTC.

Turning to this clone: The same CDR3 arises from other DNA sequences in this sample as well. The chain combines TRBV29-1 with TRBJ2-7, with D maybe TRBD1 (5 bases). The CDR3 has 13 residues. Germline lookup yields CDR1 SQVTM and CDR2 ANQGSEA. V was shortened by 2 bases and J by 2 bases, with 10 bases between the two germline ends. Here the CDR3 reads CSVEQGLTYEQYF. In nucleotides, the CDR3 is TGCAGCGTTGAACAGGGCTTAACCTACGAGCAGTACTTC.

The chain couples TRBV5-1 to TRBJ2-7, with a possible D match to TRBD1 (6 bases). Trimming pared 4 bases from V and 7 bases from J, leaving 18 bases between. CDR1 is SGHRS and CDR2 is YFSETQ in the germline V gene. The CDR3 extends over 14 amino acids. The CDR3 loop reads CASSLGAPMDEQYF. The CDR3 region has the DNA TGCGCCAGCAGCCTGGGGGCCCCGATGGATGAGCAGTACTTC.

The rearrangement links TRBV5-1 to TRBJ1-5, with a tentative D call TRBD1 (6 bases). V dropped 3 bases and J dropped 3 bases, with 22 bases sitting between them. The CDR3 spans 18 residues. Germline CDR1 reads SGHRS; CDR2 reads YFSETQ. This CDR3 is CASSSDTLRQVSNQPQHF. In DNA, the CDR3 is TGCGCCAGCAGCTCCGATACCCTTCGACAGGTGTCCAATCAGCCCCAGCATTTT.

This clone appeared once. The chain links TRBV6-5 to TRBJ2-7; unclear D gene. V lost 0 bases, J lost 0 bases, and 9 bases lay in between. Germline CDR1 reads MNHEY; CDR2 reads SVGAGI. The CDR3 runs to 15 residues. The chain's CDR3 is CASSYSIPSSYEQYF. In nucleotides, the CDR3 is TGTGCCAGCAGTTACTCTATTCCATCCTCCTACGAGCAGTACTTC.

For this clone: Distinct nucleotide sequences in the sample also encode this CDR3. The rearrangement links TRBV7-9 to TRBJ2-7; D assignment may be TRBD1 or TRBD2 (5 bases each). Trimming cost V 4 bases and J 0 bases, with 13 bases left between them. This CDR3 contains 15 residues. In germline, CDR1 is SEHNR, CDR2 FQNEAQ (reference sequence). The CDR3 sequence is CASSSGQGPSYEQYF. The CDR3 nucleotides are TGTGCCAGCAGCTCGGGGCAGGGACCCTCCTACGAGCAGTACTTC.

This clone has just one count. This chain connects TRBV19 to TRBJ1-5, with 7 bases aligning to TRBD1. This CDR3 spans 14 amino acids. Trimming removed 3 bases from V and 3 bases from J; junction bases left unmatched: 2. Germline V lookup: CDR1 LNHDA, CDR2 SQIVND (reference sequence). The CDR3 loop is CASSMTGPNQPQHF. Written as DNA, the CDR3 is TGTGCCAGTAGTATGACAGGGCCCAATCAGCCCCAGCATTTT.

A remark on this clone: The same CDR3 is also encoded by other DNA sequences in this sample. The chain employs TRBV9 and TRBJ2-7; 10 bases fit TRBD2. The V gene end was trimmed by 3 bases and the J gene end by 2 bases; junction bases not matched to a gene: 5. This CDR3 contains 15 residues. The germline V gene has CDR1 SGDLS and CDR2 YYNGEE. The CDR3 loop is CASSEGLAGAYEQYF. CDR3 coding DNA: TGTGCCAGCAGCGAGGGGCTAGCGGGGGCCTACGAGCAGTACTTC.

In this sample, this clone turned up a few times. The chain uses TRBV9 and TRBJ2-1, with D perhaps matching TRBD2 (5 bases). Trimming removed 0 bases at V and 6 bases at J, with 13 bases between. CDR1 SGDLS and CDR2 YYNGEE come from the germline V gene. The CDR3 runs 15 residues. CDR3 coding DNA: TGTGCCAGCAGCGTAGGGGGAGAGCCGGGCAATGAGCAGTTCTTC. Its protein is CASSVGGEPGNEQFF.

The CDR3: CASSLLGIDSYEQYF. CDR3 bases: TGTGCCAGCAGCCTTTTGGGGATTGACTCCTACGAGCAGTACTTC. The genes are TRBV7-9 and TRBJ2-7; unclear D gene. The CDR3 spans 15 residues. CDR1 is SEHNR and CDR2 is FQNEAQ in the germline V gene (reference sequence). V was clipped by 5 bases and J by 0 bases, with 14 bases between them.

Worth noting for this clone: Other DNA sequences in this specimen translate into the identical CDR3. The V and J genes are TRBV9 and TRBJ2-2; D unclear. CDR1 SGDLS and CDR2 YYNGEE come from the germline V gene. The CDR3 consists of 13 residues. V was pared by 3 bases and J by 0 bases, with 3 bases between. The DNA of the CDR3 is TGTGCCAGCAGCGAGACGAACACCGGGGAGCTGTTTTTT. It codes for CASSETNTGELFF.

The chain links TRBV29-1 to TRBJ1-1, with D perhaps TRBD1 (6 bases). With 6 bases removed from V and 6 bases from J, the gap between germline ends came to 20 bases. This CDR3 is 14 amino acids long. CDR1 and CDR2 (germline): SQVTM, ANQGSEA. The CDR3 here is CSVSGGVSRSEAFF. DNA of the CDR3: TGCAGCGTGAGCGGGGGCGTTTCAAGGTCTGAAGCTTTCTTT.

The chain is built from TRBV27 and TRBJ2-3; a possible D gene is TRBD2 (6 bases). The CDR3 is 15 amino acids. Germline V lookup: CDR1 MNHEY, CDR2 SMNVEV (reference sequence). Trimming cost V 5 bases and J 0 bases, with 12 bases left between them. The DNA of the CDR3 is TGTGCCAGCAGTCCGATTGCGGGGAGCACAGATACGCAGTATTTT. Encoded protein: CASSPIAGSTDTQYF.

This rearrangement joins TRBV14 to TRBJ2-3; no reliable D call. With 2 bases removed from V and 0 bases from J, the gap between germline ends came to 6 bases. The CDR3 has 14 residues. In germline, CDR1 is SGHDN, CDR2 FVKESK. CDR3 DNA sequence: TGTGCCAGCAGCCAAACAGTGAGCACAGATACGCAGTATTTT. Translated: CASSQTVSTDTQYF.

The count of this clone is one. CDR3 sequence reads: CASSPRGQGAWDIQYF. CDR3 DNA sequence: TGTGCCAGCAGTCCCCGGGGACAGGGGGCATGGGACATTCAGTACTTC. The genes are TRBV28 and TRBJ2-4; TRBD1 matches 12 bases. CDR1 is MDHEN, CDR2 SYDVKM, per germline. The J segment lost 8 bases and the V segment lost 5 bases, leaving 10 bases of the junction unmatched. This CDR3 contains 16 residues.

This chain links TRBV28 with TRBJ2-7; 12 positions agree with TRBD2. The CDR3 length is 15 residues. J lost 3 bases, V lost 4 bases, and 4 bases had no gene match. Per the germline V gene, CDR1 is MDHEN and CDR2 is SYDVKM. DNA of the CDR3: TGTGCCAGCAGTTCGCGACTAGCGGGAGTCTACGAGCAGTACTTC. This encodes CASSSRLAGVYEQYF.

J is TRBJ2-1 and V is TRBV4-3; D may be TRBD2 (6 bases). The germline V gene has CDR1 LGHNA and CDR2 YSLEER. The CDR3 spans 17 residues. Trimming took 0 bases from V and 8 from J, leaving 20 bases between them. In nucleotides, the CDR3 is TGCGCCAGCAGCCAAGAGTCGAGGCTAGCGACTACGGATGAGCAGTTCTTC. Translated: CASSQESRLATTDEQFF.

About this clone itself: In the same sample, other DNA sequences code for this CDR3. The chain couples TRBV7-9 to TRBJ2-7; unclear D gene. This CDR3 comprises 15 residues. With 1 base removed from V and 0 bases from J, the gap between germline ends came to 10 bases. From germline, CDR1 is SEHNR and CDR2 FQNEAQ (reference sequence). CDR3 sequence: CASSLEEALSYEQYF. DNA of the CDR3: TGTGCCAGCAGCTTAGAAGAGGCTCTCTCCTACGAGCAGTACTTC.

This rearrangement joins TRBV7-2 to TRBJ1-4; unclear D gene. From germline, CDR1 is SGHTA and CDR2 FQGNSA. Trimming removed 5 bases at V and 5 bases at J, with 9 bases between. This CDR3 contains 13 residues. CDR3 loop: CASSPWVNEKLFF. The CDR3 nucleotides read TGTGCCAGCAGCCCTTGGGTCAATGAAAAACTGTTTTTT.